The present T cell receptor (beta chain) was sequenced within a study of beta chain features in type 1 diabetes. Study conclusions and caveats: A potential influence of HLA type upon TCRB rearrangement remained unresolved herein. Across patients, naive, central memory and Treg TCRB repertoires exhibited apparently greater similarity than was observed across healthy donors.

J was trimmed by 0 bases and V by 6 bases; bases with no gene match: 4. CDR3 length: 14 amino acids. CDR1 is MNHEY and CDR2 is SVGAGI in the germline V gene. Central memory, naive, regulatory and stem cell-like memory CD4+ cells were sorted by CD45RO/CCR7/CD25/CD127/CD95/CD27. The study reverse transcribed the entire isolated RNA, so it sequenced expressed TCRB transcripts. TCRdb's copy holds only in-frame clones and misses some; the assay was immunoSEQ multiplex PCR. The sample consists of about 140,000 clones, less than 9% of them appearing once. This clone has a handful of counts. Its antigen is unidentified.

This clonotype was sampled from a woman younger than 45 in good health. The rearrangement uses TRBV6-5 and TRBJ2-5; 7 bases agree with TRBD2. The sequencing sample was made of central memory CD4+ T cells from blood. CDR3 sequence: CASRETSDQETQYF. For the CDR3, the DNA is TGTGCCAGCAGGGAAACTAGCGACCAAGAGACCCAGTACTTC.